Below, 25 T cell receptor beta chains from the same sample are listed, as sequenced in a study of cytomegalovirus exposure and HLA in healthy donors. The PCR made use of 60 Vbeta and 13 Jbeta primers. The assay was immunoSEQ multiplex PCR, and TCRdb's table has in-frame clones only and misses some. This sample's table has 100,000 to 150,000 clones. Sequencing was carried out using PBMCs. Source of these receptors: a man between 18 and 29 years old in good health and CMV-seronegative.

On this clone itself: The same CDR3 is also encoded by other DNA sequences in this sample. This chain connects TRBV4-2 to TRBJ2-2, with TRBD2 matching over 7 bases. The V and J ends lost 1 base and 0 bases, in that order; junction bases with no gene match: 2. Germline CDR1 and CDR2: LGHNA and YNFKEQ. The CDR3 is 16 amino acids. The CDR3 protein is CASSQVSGTNTGELFF. The DNA for the CDR3 is TGTGCCAGCAGCCAAGTAAGCGGGACGAACACCGGGGAGCTGTTTTTT.

The chain uses TRBV18 and TRBJ2-7; D is undetermined. CDR1 is KGHSH, CDR2 LQKENI, per germline. Trimming removed 5 bases at V and 2 bases at J, with 13 bases between. This CDR3 is 14 amino acids long. CDR3 bases: TGTGCCAGCTCATCAACGGGTACCACCTACGAGCAGTACTTC. Translated: CASSSTGTTYEQYF.

The V gene is TRBV25-1, the J gene TRBJ1-1, with D possibly being TRBD1 (6 bases). The CDR3 runs 14 residues. CDR1 MGHDK and CDR2 SYGVNS come from the germline V gene. The V end lost 10 bases, the J end lost 5 bases, and 20 bases lay between the germline ends. This CDR3 is CATTPGEGVTEAFF. The CDR3 bases are TGTGCCACCACGCCCGGGGAGGGGGTGACTGAAGCTTTCTTT.

The V call is TRBV30, the J call TRBJ1-3; D uncertain. The CDR3 covers 13 residues. V lost 7 bases, J lost 8 bases, and 18 bases lay in between. CDR1 is GTSNPN, CDR2 SVGIG, per germline (reference sequence). CDR3 nucleotides: TGTGCCTACCAACCAGATGGGCTGGACACCATATATTTT. Amino acids: CAYQPDGLDTIYF.

In regard to this clone: At one end, the junction sequence differs from germline, possibly due to a read error. The rearrangement joins TRBV30 to TRBJ1-4; possible D gene TRBD1, 5 bases. From germline, CDR1 is GTSNPN and CDR2 SVGIG (reference sequence). This CDR3 comprises 15 residues. CDR3 amino acids: CAGSADGGGNEKLFF. In DNA form, the CDR3 reads TGTGCCGGGAGTGCCGACGGGGGGGGTAATGAAAAACTGTTTTTT.

The rearrangement links TRBV28 to TRBJ1-5; no clear D. This CDR3 contains 15 residues. Trimming cost V 3 bases and J 4 bases, with 13 bases left between them. CDR1 and CDR2 from the germline V gene are MDHEN and SYDVKM. For the CDR3, the DNA is TGTGCCAGCAGTTTTCAAGGTGGGGAGAATCAGCCCCAGCATTTT. Protein sequence: CASSFQGGENQPQHF.

The V gene is TRBV6-1, the J gene TRBJ2-3; tentatively, D is TRBD1 (6 bases). The germline gives CDR1 MNHNS, CDR2 SASEGT. V was clipped by 9 bases and J by 0 bases, with 16 bases between them. There are 15 residues in the CDR3. The CDR3 protein is CASQGRLASTDTQYF. CDR3 bases: TGTGCCAGTCAGGGGCGTCTAGCTAGCACAGATACGCAGTATTTT.

Here the CDR3 reads CASSPSGGSYNEQFF. The CDR3 nucleotides read TGTGCCAGCAGTCCTAGCGGAGGCTCCTACAATGAGCAGTTCTTC. The V call is TRBV28, the J call TRBJ2-1; TRBD2 aligns across 7 bases. Germline CDR1 and CDR2: MDHEN and SYDVKM. V dropped 5 bases and J dropped 0; count of bases not matched to a gene: 4. This CDR3 is 15 amino acids long. The complete variable domain, with remaining parts taken from reference TRBV28 and TRBJ2-1, reads DVKVTQSSRYLVKRTGEKVFLECVQDMDHENMFWYRQDPGLGLRLIYFSYDVKMKEKGDIPEGYSVSREKKERFSLILESASTNQTSMYLCASSPSGGSYNEQFFGPGTRLTVL.

The J gene is TRBJ1-6, the V gene TRBV6-1; maybe TRBD1 (6 bases). V was cut by 6 bases and J by 7 bases, with 10 bases left in between. CDR1 and CDR2 (germline): MNHNS, SASEGT. The CDR3 has 13 amino acids. As DNA, the CDR3 is TGTGCCAGCAGCAGGGGCGAAAATTCACCCCTCCACTTT. It codes for CASSRGENSPLHF.

J is TRBJ2-7 and V is TRBV5-1; D remains ambiguous. The CDR3 covers 11 residues. The germline CDR1 and CDR2 sequences are SGHRS and YFSETQ. The ends were cut back, 3 bases at V and 1 base at J, with 2 bases in the middle. DNA for the CDR3: TGCGCCAGCAGCTCGTCCTACGAGCAGTACTTC. The encoded protein is CASSSSYEQYF.

The chain links TRBV5-4 to TRBJ2-3, with TRBD2 identical over 10 bases. J lost 1 base, V lost 4 bases, and 3 bases had no gene match. The CDR3 has 15 amino acids. Germline V gives CDR1 SGHNT, CDR2 YYREEE (reference sequence). The CDR3 protein is CASSTLAGGTDTQYF. The CDR3 bases are TGTGCCAGCAGCACTCTAGCGGGAGGCACAGATACGCAGTATTTT.

The J gene is TRBJ2-1, the V gene TRBV7-2; 11 bases line up with TRBD2. The V gene's germline CDR1 is SGHTA and CDR2 FQGNSA. The CDR3 consists of 15 residues. Trimming took 1 base from V and 7 from J; bases not matched to a gene: 3. CDR3 bases: TGTGCCAGCAGCTTAGGACTAGCGGGATATAATGAGCAGTTCTTC. It yields the protein CASSLGLAGYNEQFF.

The chain employs TRBV11-1 and TRBJ2-7, with a weak D call TRBD1 (6 bases). The germline CDR1 and CDR2 sequences are SGHAT and FQDESV (reference sequence). V was trimmed by 3 bases and J by 5 bases, leaving 14 bases between them. This CDR3 contains 14 residues. CDR3 region: CASSFGQGIHEQYF. CDR3 coding DNA: TGTGCCAGCAGCTTTGGTCAGGGGATCCACGAGCAGTACTTC.

This chain uses TRBV27 with TRBJ2-7, with 7 bases lining up with TRBD1. Per germline, CDR1 MNHEY and CDR2 SMNVEV (reference sequence). The V and J ends lost 7 bases and 2 bases, in that order; junction bases with no gene match: 8. The CDR3 runs 14 residues. CDR3: CASKHRGDPYEQYF. CDR3 bases: TGTGCCAGCAAACACAGGGGAGACCCCTACGAGCAGTACTTC.

The genes are TRBV29-1 and TRBJ2-1; D might be TRBD1 (5 bases). The length of the CDR3 is 12 residues. V lost 4 bases and J lost 15, with 19 bases in between. The germline gives CDR1 SQVTM, CDR2 ANQGSEA. CDR3 in amino acids: CSVGAPRVERFF. CDR3 coding DNA: TGCAGCGTTGGGGCCCCCAGGGTCGAAAGGTTCTTC.

With regard to this clone: The conserved phenylalanine or tryptophan is not found at the CDR3 terminus, so this likely reflects a read error. The limits of the CDR3 on the DNA are not certain, so only TCRdb's listed CDR3 is given. V is TRBV20-1 and J is TRBJ2-7; TRBD2 was called by the table and not checked on the DNA. Germline lookup yields CDR1 DFQATT and CDR2 SNEGSKA (reference sequence). Including both end residues, the CDR3 is 8 amino acids long. The chain's CDR3 is CSAVGGSL.

The genes are TRBV5-5 and TRBJ1-1, with D unresolved. Germline values: CDR1 SGHKS, CDR2 YYEKEE (reference sequence). V gave up 3 bases and J gave up 5 bases, with 11 bases separating them. CDR3 size: 13 residues. Written as DNA, the CDR3 is TGTGCCAGCAGCTACGACCGGGAGACTGAAGCTTTCTTT. Translated, it gives CASSYDRETEAFF.

CDR3 coding DNA: TGTGCCAGCAGTGAAGCGCAGGGGGCGTTTAATGGCTACACCTTC. Protein product: CASSEAQGAFNGYTF. The V gene is TRBV6-1, the J gene TRBJ1-2; TRBD1 agrees at 8 bases. This CDR3 is 15 amino acids long. J lost 6 bases, V lost 0 bases, and 6 bases had no gene match. Germline CDR1 and CDR2: MNHNS and SASEGT.

The chain is built from TRBV15 and TRBJ2-5; tentative D call: TRBD2 (6 bases). The V and J ends lost 4 bases and 5 bases respectively, with 14 bases between them. Germline V gene lookup returns CDR1 LNHNV and CDR2 YYDKDF (reference sequence). CDR3 length: 14 amino acids. The CDR3 nucleotides are TGTGCCACCAGCATCGGGAGATTAGGGGAGACCCAGTACTTC. It specifies CATSIGRLGETQYF.

A note on this clone: The identical CDR3 is also encoded by other nucleotide sequences in the sample. This sequence joins TRBV18 and TRBJ1-2; TRBD1 is a possible D gene (6 bases). V was clipped by 0 bases and J by 5 bases, with 7 bases between them. CDR3 length equals 13 residues. Germline V CDR1 and CDR2: KGHSH, LQKENI. The CDR3 loop reads CASSPPGHYGYTF. CDR3 DNA sequence: TGTGCCAGCTCACCACCGGGACATTATGGCTACACCTTC.

This chain connects TRBV28 to TRBJ1-5; possibly TRBD1 for D (6 bases). The CDR3 has 14 residues. V dropped 6 bases and J dropped 6 bases, with 15 bases sitting between them. CDR1 MDHEN and CDR2 SYDVKM come from the germline V gene. CDR3 in DNA: TGTGCCAGCAGCAAGGTCAGGGGCCGTCAGCCCCAGCATTTT. This encodes CASSKVRGRQPQHF. The full variable domain, completed using reference TRBV28 and TRBJ1-5, is DVKVTQSSRYLVKRTGEKVFLECVQDMDHENMFWYRQDPGLGLRLIYFSYDVKMKEKGDIPEGYSVSREKKERFSLILESASTNQTSMYLCASSKVRGRQPQHFGDGTRLSIL.

V gene TRBV19 combines with J gene TRBJ2-7; 7 bases are a match to TRBD2. Germline-derived CDR1 and CDR2 are LNHDA and SQIVND (reference sequence). There are 13 residues in the CDR3. Trimming cost V 10 bases and J 0 bases; bases outside gene matches: 6. CDR3: CANLAEGSYEQYF. Written as DNA, the CDR3 is TGTGCCAATCTAGCGGAGGGCTCCTACGAGCAGTACTTC.

The gene calls are TRBV27 and TRBJ2-1; D is possibly TRBD1 (6 bases). The V gene lost 0 bases and the J gene lost 0 bases, with 9 bases spanning the gap. There are 16 residues in the CDR3. The germline V gene encodes CDR1 MNHEY and CDR2 SMNVEV (reference sequence). The CDR3 DNA is TGTGCCAGCAGTTTATCACAGGGAAGCTCCTACAATGAGCAGTTCTTC. Amino acid sequence: CASSLSQGSSYNEQFF.

The genes are TRBV28 and TRBJ2-2; 7 bases are a match to TRBD1. Trimming removed 7 bases from V and 3 bases from J; junction bases left unmatched: 5. In germline, CDR1 is MDHEN, CDR2 SYDVKM. The CDR3 is 14 amino acids. CDR3 residues: CASTQGVYTGELFF. The DNA of the CDR3 is TGTGCCAGCACCCAGGGGGTTTACACCGGGGAGCTGTTTTTT. Together with reference TRBV28 and TRBJ2-2, the CDR3 gives the full variable domain: DVKVTQSSRYLVKRTGEKVFLECVQDMDHENMFWYRQDPGLGLRLIYFSYDVKMKEKGDIPEGYSVSREKKERFSLILESASTNQTSMYLCASTQGVYTGELFFGEGSRLTVL.

The V and J genes are TRBV6-1 and TRBJ2-7, with 10 bases fitting TRBD2. CDR1 is MNHNS and CDR2 is SASEGT in the germline V gene. The junction had 12 bases not matched to a gene; V was cut back by 6 bases and J by 7 bases. This CDR3 is built from 15 residues. CDR3 protein: CASSQFGTSVLEQYF. The CDR3 DNA sequence: TGTGCCAGCAGCCAGTTCGGGACTAGCGTGTTAGAGCAGTACTTC.